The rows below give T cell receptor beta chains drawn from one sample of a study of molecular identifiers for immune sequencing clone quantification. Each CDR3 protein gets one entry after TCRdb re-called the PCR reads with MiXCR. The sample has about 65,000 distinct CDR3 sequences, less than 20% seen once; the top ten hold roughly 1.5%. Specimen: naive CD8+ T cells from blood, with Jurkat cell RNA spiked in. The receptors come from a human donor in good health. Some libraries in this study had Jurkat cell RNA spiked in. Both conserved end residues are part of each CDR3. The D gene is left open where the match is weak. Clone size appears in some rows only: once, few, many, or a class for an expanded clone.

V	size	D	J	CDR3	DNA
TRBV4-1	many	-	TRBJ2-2	CASSPNSGIGGELFF	TGCGCCAGCAGCCCGAACTCGGGGATTGGCGGGGAGCTGTTTTTT
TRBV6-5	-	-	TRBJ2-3	CASGSGGTDTQYF	TGTGCCAGTGGCAGTGGGGGGACAGATACGCAGTATTTT
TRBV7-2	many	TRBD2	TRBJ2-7	CASSLRESSYEQYF	TGTGCCAGCAGCTTGCGGGAGAGCTCCTACGAGCAGTACTTC
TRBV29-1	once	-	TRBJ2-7	CSALHPYEQYF	TGCAGCGCCCTACACCCCTACGAGCAGTACTTC
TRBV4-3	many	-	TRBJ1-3	CASSQDLQGNSGNTIYF	TGCGCCAGCAGCCAAGACCTCCAGGGGAACTCTGGAAACACCATATATTTT
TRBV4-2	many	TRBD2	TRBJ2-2	CASSQLGTSASGELFF	TGTGCCAGCAGCCAACTCGGGACTAGTGCTTCCGGGGAGCTGTTTTTT
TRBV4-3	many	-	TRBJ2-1	CASSPGRAGPTGSYNEQFF	TGCGCCAGCAGCCCCGGGCGAGCGGGTCCCACGGGCTCCTACAATGAGCAGTTCTTC
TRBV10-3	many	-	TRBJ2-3	CAISGEDTQYF	TGTGCCATCAGTGGCGAAGATACGCAGTATTTT
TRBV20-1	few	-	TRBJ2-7	CSARGRWPRDEQYF	TGCAGTGCTAGGGGACGTTGGCCCCGTGACGAGCAGTACTTC
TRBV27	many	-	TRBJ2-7	CASSWAGGAYEQYF	TGTGCCAGCAGTTGGGCGGGCGGCGCCTACGAGCAGTACTTC
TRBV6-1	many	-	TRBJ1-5	CASSDGRVIVNQPQHF	TGTGCCAGCAGTGATGGCAGGGTGATCGTCAATCAGCCCCAGCATTTT
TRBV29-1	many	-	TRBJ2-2	CSAAAENTGELFF	TGCAGCGCCGCAGCGGAGAACACCGGGGAGCTGTTTTTT
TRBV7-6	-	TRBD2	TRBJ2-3	CASSSGTSGTDTQYF	TGTGCCAGCAGCTCCGGGACTAGCGGGACAGATACGCAGTATTTT
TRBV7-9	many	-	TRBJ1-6	CASSLGDNDFSPLHF	TGTGCCAGCAGCTTAGGGGACAACGATTTTTCACCCCTCCACTTT
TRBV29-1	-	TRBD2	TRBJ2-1	CSVGGLAGVPYNEQFF	TGCAGCGTTGGGGGGCTAGCGGGAGTTCCCTACAATGAGCAGTTCTTC
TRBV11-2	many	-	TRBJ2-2	CASSGTGFLIRNTGELFF	TGTGCCAGCAGCGGAACAGGATTTCTCATAAGGAACACCGGGGAGCTGTTTTTT
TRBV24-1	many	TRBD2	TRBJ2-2	CATHSSGTGGLAGEVANTGELFF	TGTGCCACCCATTCATCCGGGACAGGGGGACTAGCGGGAGAGGTGGCGAACACCGGGGAGCTGTTTTTT
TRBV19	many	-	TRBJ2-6	CASSTRSFIVNSGANVLTF	TGTGCCAGTAGTACCCGTTCGTTTATTGTCAACTCTGGGGCCAACGTCCTGACTTTC
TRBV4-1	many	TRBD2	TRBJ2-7	CASSHGTSTAYEQYF	TGCGCCAGCAGCCACGGGACTAGCACCGCCTACGAGCAGTACTTC
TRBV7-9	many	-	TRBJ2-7	CASSFGQTSYEQYF	TGTGCCAGCAGCTTCGGGCAGACCTCCTACGAGCAGTACTTC
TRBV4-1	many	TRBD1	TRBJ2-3	CASRLTGGTYTDTQYF	TGCGCCAGCAGACTCACAGGGGGCACCTACACAGATACGCAGTATTTT
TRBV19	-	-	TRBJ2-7	CASSIGEAYEQYF	TGTGCCAGTAGTATAGGTGAGGCCTACGAGCAGTACTTC
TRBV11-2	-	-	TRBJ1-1	CASSTSNTALF	TGTGCCAGCAGCACAAGTAATACGGCTCTCTTT
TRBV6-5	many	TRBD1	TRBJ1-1	CASSYFDDHRDRLNTEAFF	TGTGCCAGCAGTTATTTCGATGACCACCGGGACAGGTTGAACACTGAAGCTTTCTTT
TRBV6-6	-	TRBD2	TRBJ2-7	CASSYFLADPYEQYF	TGTGCCAGCAGTTATTTCCTAGCGGACCCCTACGAGCAGTACTTC
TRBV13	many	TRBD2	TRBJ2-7	CASSLRGLADSSYEQYF	TGTGCCAGCAGCCTCCGGGGACTAGCTGATAGCTCCTACGAGCAGTACTTC
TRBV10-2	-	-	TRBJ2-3	CASSDGADTQYF	TGCGCCAGCAGTGATGGGGCAGATACGCAGTATTTT
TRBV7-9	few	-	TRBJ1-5	CASSLPGSSQPQHF	TGTGCCAGCAGCTTACCCGGCAGCAGTCAGCCCCAGCATTTT
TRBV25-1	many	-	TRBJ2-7	CASSDPLLGREQYF	TGTGCCAGCAGTGACCCTCTCCTAGGGCGCGAGCAGTACTTC
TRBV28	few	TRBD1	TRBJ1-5	CASAQVDRGNQPQHF	TGTGCCAGCGCCCAAGTGGACAGGGGAAATCAGCCCCAGCATTTT
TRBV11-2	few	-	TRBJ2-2	CASSRITGELFF	TGTGCCAGCAGCCGGATCACCGGGGAGCTGTTTTTT
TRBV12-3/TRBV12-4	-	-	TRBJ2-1	CASRDGLYEQFF	TGTGCCAGCAGGGACGGCTTATATGAGCAGTTCTTC
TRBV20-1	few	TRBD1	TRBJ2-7	CSARVVEGQGGSYEQYF	TGCAGTGCTAGAGTTGTTGAGGGACAGGGCGGGTCCTACGAGCAGTACTTC
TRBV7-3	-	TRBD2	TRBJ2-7	CASSSSGSSHEQYF	TGTGCCAGCAGCTCTAGCGGGAGTTCCCACGAGCAGTACTTC
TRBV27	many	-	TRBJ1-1	CASSLGVYPNTEAFF	TGTGCCAGCAGTTTAGGGGTTTACCCGAACACTGAAGCTTTCTTT
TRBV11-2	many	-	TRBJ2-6	CASSLEGWAGANVLTF	TGTGCCAGCAGCTTAGAGGGTTGGGCTGGGGCCAACGTCCTGACTTTC
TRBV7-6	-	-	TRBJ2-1	CASSNGQEQFF	TGTGCCAGCAGCAACGGTCAAGAGCAGTTCTTC